This T cell receptor beta chain is from a study of identical twins. Germline values: CDR1 MDHEN, CDR2 SYDVKM. V lost 1 base and J 5 bases, leaving 13 bases between the germline ends. The CDR3 is made up of 15 amino acids. MiXCR, applied by TCRdb to the 5' RACE reads, yields one record per CDR3 protein. The sample holds a few hundred thousand distinct CDR3 sequences, nearly 10% seen once. These data also featured in a second study, about yellow fever vaccine responses in identical twins.

The sample comprised PBMCs. The chain combines TRBV28 with TRBJ2-3; tentatively, D is TRBD2 (5 bases). The source is a woman under 30 in good health. The DNA for the CDR3 is TGTGCCAGCAGTTTATTAGGCGGACTCGTAGATACGCAGTATTTT. Its protein is CASSLLGGLVDTQYF.